These 30 T cell receptor beta chains were all obtained from the same sample, sequenced in a study of cytomegalovirus exposure and HLA in healthy donors. TCRdb's table, derived via immunoSEQ multiplex PCR, lists solely in-frame clones and lacks some. The table shows about 160,000 clones, with roughly 90% occurring only once. Sample: PBMCs. These receptors originate from a woman aged 18-29 years in good health and CMV-seropositive.

This chain connects TRBV28 to TRBJ2-7, with D perhaps matching TRBD1 (6 bases). Trimming shortened V by 8 bases and J by 2 bases, and 16 bases separated the two germline ends. The CDR3 runs 14 residues. Looked up from germline, CDR1 is MDHEN and CDR2 is SYDVKM. CDR3 sequence reads: CASSSGRGTYEQYF. The DNA of the CDR3 is TGTGCCAGCTCCTCCGGCAGGGGCACCTACGAGCAGTACTTC.

This chain uses TRBV4-1 with TRBJ1-1; tentative D call: TRBD1 (6 bases). V shed 1 base and J shed 4 bases, with 16 bases lying between them. The CDR3 runs to 16 residues. Germline-derived CDR1 and CDR2 are MGHRA and YSYEKL. The CDR3 region has the DNA TGCGCCAGCAGCCAAGGAAGACAGGCCACTGCCACTGAAGCTTTCTTT. It specifies CASSQGRQATATEAFF.

This chain links TRBV19 with TRBJ2-7, with 8 bases aligning to TRBD2. The length of the CDR3 is 14 residues. CDR1 and CDR2 (germline): LNHDA, SQIVND (reference sequence). Unmatched junction bases numbered 6, after V lost 8 bases and J lost 0 bases. CDR3 DNA sequence: TGTGCCAGTCGAAGCGGGAGAGGCTCCTACGAGCAGTACTTC. Protein sequence: CASRSGRGSYEQYF.

The chain employs TRBV11-2 and TRBJ1-2; D call uncertain. Germline loops: CDR1 SGHAT, CDR2 FQNNGV. V lost 1 base to trimming and J lost 7 bases, with 13 bases between them. This CDR3 has 14 amino acids. In DNA, the CDR3 is TGTGCCAGCAGCTTAGGTCTCTCCCCCGGTGGCTACACCTTC. Amino acid sequence: CASSLGLSPGGYTF.

The rearrangement links TRBV18 to TRBJ1-2; D call uncertain. The CDR3 spans 13 residues. Germline CDR1 and CDR2: KGHSH and LQKENI. Trimming cost V 1 base and J 5 bases, with 8 bases left between them. This CDR3 is CASSPRTEYGYTF. Here the CDR3 DNA reads TGTGCCAGCTCACCACGTACAGAGTATGGCTACACCTTC.

The CDR3 DNA sequence: TGTGCCAGCAGCCCGGGACAGGGGATAATTGGCTACACCTTC. Its translation: CASSPGQGIIGYTF. The chain combines TRBV5-4 with TRBJ1-2; 10 bases are shared with TRBD1. The CDR3 contains 14 residues. Trimming removed 4 bases from V and 7 bases from J; junction bases left unmatched: 7. Germline loops: CDR1 SGHNT, CDR2 YYREEE (reference sequence).

V usage is TRBV7-9 and J usage is TRBJ2-1; 11 nucleotides match TRBD1. The ends lost 5 bases at V and 2 bases at J; junction bases unmatched: 8. There are 17 residues in the CDR3. CDR1 SEHNR and CDR2 FQNEAQ come from the germline V gene (reference sequence). The CDR3 nucleotides are TGTGCCAGCAGCCCCGCTTGGGGACAGGGGGCCTACAATGAGCAGTTCTTC. Its translation: CASSPAWGQGAYNEQFF.

The chain joins TRBV25-1 to TRBJ2-2; 8 positions match TRBD1. The V gene end was trimmed by 3 bases and the J gene end by 5 bases; junction bases not matched to a gene: 8. CDR1 is MGHDK and CDR2 is SYGVNS in the germline V gene. The CDR3 sequence is 16 residues long. The CDR3 spells CASSDDRGVRTGELFF. The CDR3 region has the DNA TGTGCCAGCAGTGACGACAGGGGTGTTAGGACCGGGGAGCTGTTTTTT. Supplemented by reference TRBV25-1 and TRBJ2-2, the full variable domain reads EADIYQTPRYLVIGTGKKITLECSQTMGHDKMYWYQQDPGMELHLIHYSYGVNSTEKGDLSSESTVSRIRTEHFPLTLESARPSHTSQYLCASSDDRGVRTGELFFGEGSRLTVL.

Concerning this clone itself: Additional DNA sequences in this sample encode the identical CDR3. The gene calls are TRBV30 and TRBJ1-1; no firm D call. Germline V gene lookup returns CDR1 GTSNPN and CDR2 SVGIG (reference sequence). The length of the CDR3 is 13 residues. Trimming left V 0 bases short and J 0 bases short, with 5 bases between. The CDR3 DNA follows: TGTGCCTGGAGTGTAAGCATGAACACTGAAGCTTTCTTT. Its protein is CAWSVSMNTEAFF.

The rearrangement joins TRBV9 to TRBJ1-5, with 7 bases fitting TRBD1. CDR1 is SGDLS, CDR2 YYNGEE, per germline. The CDR3 extends over 14 amino acids. The trim removed 3 bases at V and 8 bases at J, leaving 8 bases unmatched. The CDR3 DNA follows: TGTGCCAGCAGCGCGACAGGGTCAGGGGAGCCCCAGCATTTT. Its translation: CASSATGSGEPQHF.

V and J are TRBV7-2 and TRBJ1-5; D unresolved. Germline V gene sequence: CDR1 SGHTA, CDR2 FQGNSA. This CDR3 contains 13 residues. Trimming took 1 base from V and 4 from J, leaving 5 bases between them. CDR3 sequence (DNA): TGTGCCAGCAGCTTAGGCCAGAATCAGCCCCAGCATTTT. Protein sequence: CASSLGQNQPQHF.

J is TRBJ2-1 and V is TRBV4-1, with D perhaps matching TRBD2 (5 bases). The CDR3 spans 15 residues. Trimming pared 4 bases from V and 0 bases from J, leaving 10 bases between. The V gene's germline CDR1 is MGHRA and CDR2 YSYEKL. This CDR3 reads CASSRGKSSYNEQFF. CDR3 sequence (DNA): TGCGCCAGCAGCCGAGGGAAGAGCTCCTACAATGAGCAGTTCTTC.

V gene TRBV29-1 combines with J gene TRBJ2-3, with TRBD1 identical over 10 bases. V shed 6 bases, J shed 3 bases, and the junction held 6 bases outside the gene matches. CDR1 and CDR2 (germline): SQVTM, ANQGSEA. The CDR3 is made up of 14 amino acids. The CDR3 sequence: CSVDRGRGTDTQYF. Here the CDR3 DNA reads TGCAGCGTCGACAGGGGGCGGGGGACAGATACGCAGTATTTT.

For the CDR3, the DNA is TGTGCCACCAAACGGGGACAGGGGCCTAATGAAAAACTGTTTTTT. Its protein product is CATKRGQGPNEKLFF. The rearrangement uses TRBV5-4 and TRBJ1-4; 10 bases fit TRBD1. Germline V gene data show CDR1 as SGHNT and CDR2 as YYREEE (reference sequence). The CDR3 covers 15 residues. Trimming took 9 bases from V and 3 from J; bases not matched to a gene: 8.

DNA for the CDR3: TGTGCCAGCAGCGTCCTTGCGGGACAGGGGTACAATGAGCAGTTCTTC. It is translated as CASSVLAGQGYNEQFF. The chain recombines TRBV9 with TRBJ2-1, with 10 bases that match TRBD1. The germline CDR1 and CDR2 sequences are SGDLS and YYNGEE. V lost 2 bases, J lost 4 bases, and 6 bases stayed unmatched. The CDR3 has 16 amino acids.

V usage is TRBV19 and J usage is TRBJ2-1; 7 bases line up with TRBD2. Losses at the gene ends were 7 bases for V and 5 bases for J; bases not matched to a gene: 11. CDR1 LNHDA and CDR2 SQIVND come from the germline V gene (reference sequence). The CDR3 covers 15 residues. CDR3 sequence (DNA): TGTGCCAGTAACCAAGGTCTAGCGGTACACAATGAGCAGTTCTTC. It encodes CASNQGLAVHNEQFF.

This chain joins TRBV25-1 and TRBJ2-7; 7 bases are a match to TRBD1. This CDR3 is built from 13 residues. V was clipped by 5 bases and J by 2 bases; unmatched bases: 3. The germline gives CDR1 MGHDK, CDR2 SYGVNS. The CDR3 loop is CASSKDRAYEQYF. As DNA, the CDR3 is TGTGCCAGCAGTAAAGACAGGGCCTACGAGCAGTACTTC.

This clone was observed a few times. This chain connects TRBV15 to TRBJ2-7; 9 bases fit TRBD2. Germline CDR1 is LNHNV and CDR2 is YYDKDF (reference sequence). The CDR3 is 17 amino acids. V lost 0 bases to trimming and J lost 5 bases; unmatched junction nucleotides: 11. CDR3 sequence reads: CATSRDYPTVAGDEQYF. The DNA of the CDR3 is TGTGCCACCAGCAGAGATTACCCAACGGTAGCGGGAGACGAGCAGTACTTC.

The chain joins TRBV11-3 to TRBJ2-7, with 10 bases fitting TRBD2. Germline V gene data show CDR1 as SGHNT and CDR2 as YENEEA. The CDR3 is 15 amino acids. The V gene end was trimmed by 5 bases and the J gene end by 2 bases; junction bases not matched to a gene: 6. This CDR3 reads CASSRLSGGPYEQYF. The CDR3 nucleotides read TGTGCCAGCAGCCGCCTTAGCGGGGGGCCCTACGAGCAGTACTTC.

This chain joins TRBV27 and TRBJ2-3, with TRBD1 matching 10 bases. The CDR3 has 12 amino acids. Germline lookup yields CDR1 MNHEY and CDR2 SMNVEV (reference sequence). The trim removed 7 bases at V and 9 bases at J, leaving 4 bases unmatched. The CDR3 here is CASTGDRGTQYF. The CDR3, as DNA: TGTGCCAGCACTGGGGACAGGGGCACGCAGTATTTT.

The rearrangement links TRBV19 to TRBJ2-2, with D possibly being TRBD2 (6 bases). CDR3 length equals 17 residues. V dropped 6 bases and J dropped 0 bases, with 17 bases sitting between them. From germline, CDR1 is LNHDA and CDR2 SQIVND (reference sequence). The chain's CDR3 is CASRPGLPYSNTGELFF. CDR3 DNA sequence: TGTGCCAGTAGACCGGGACTGCCTTATTCGAACACCGGGGAGCTGTTTTTT.

This clone turned up a few times. Written as DNA, the CDR3 is TGCAGCGTTGATAGCGGGAGGCTCTCCTACAATGAGCAGTTCTTC. It codes for CSVDSGRLSYNEQFF. V is TRBV29-1 and J is TRBJ2-1; TRBD2 matches at 10 bases. V trimming: 3 bases; J trimming: 0 bases; junction bases outside the gene matches: 2. CDR1 SQVTM and CDR2 ANQGSEA come from the germline V gene. CDR3 length: 15 residues.

The chain links TRBV19 to TRBJ1-5, with D tentatively TRBD1 (5 bases). CDR3 length: 14 amino acids. V lost 2 bases and J 5 bases, leaving 10 bases between the germline ends. Germline values: CDR1 LNHDA, CDR2 SQIVND (reference sequence). Here the CDR3 reads CASSITGRYQPQHF. CDR3 DNA: TGTGCCAGTAGTATAACAGGTAGATATCAGCCCCAGCATTTT. Using reference TRBV19 and TRBJ1-5 for the parts outside the CDR3, the full variable domain is DGGITQSPKYLFRKEGQNVTLSCEQNLNHDAMYWYRQDPGQGLRLIYYSQIVNDFQKGDIAEGYSVSREKKESFPLTVTSAQKNPTAFYLCASSITGRYQPQHFGDGTRLSIL.

This clone was seen once. The chain uses TRBV4-1 and TRBJ2-5, with a tentative D call TRBD1 (6 bases). Trimming shortened V by 0 bases and J by 2 bases, and 10 bases separated the two germline ends. CDR3 length: 15 amino acids. Germline lookup yields CDR1 MGHRA and CDR2 YSYEKL. The CDR3 reads CASSQEVQGQETQYF. Written as DNA, the CDR3 is TGCGCCAGCAGCCAAGAAGTTCAGGGGCAAGAGACCCAGTACTTC.

CDR3: CASSLLSPGELFF. CDR3 bases: TGCGCCAGCAGCTTACTGAGTCCCGGGGAGCTGTTTTTT. The chain couples TRBV5-1 to TRBJ2-2; D ambiguous. This CDR3 contains 13 residues. Germline CDR1 reads SGHRS; CDR2 reads YFSETQ. The germline V and J ends were trimmed by 2 bases and 6 bases, with 8 bases remaining between them.

The chain couples TRBV27 to TRBJ2-7, with 9 nucleotides matching TRBD1. The CDR3 totals 15 residues. V dropped 6 bases and J dropped 2; count of bases not matched to a gene: 8. The germline V gene encodes CDR1 MNHEY and CDR2 SMNVEV (reference sequence). CDR3 amino acids: CASSESRDRAYEQYF. The CDR3, as DNA: TGTGCCAGCAGCGAAAGCCGGGACAGGGCCTACGAGCAGTACTTC.

The J gene is TRBJ1-1, the V gene TRBV18, with D possibly being TRBD1 (6 bases). The V end was cut by 2 bases, the J end by 5 bases, with 9 bases between. CDR1 KGHSH and CDR2 LQKENI come from the germline V gene. The CDR3 spans 13 residues. As DNA, the CDR3 is TGTGCCAGCTCACCAAAGCAGGGGACTGAAGCTTTCTTT. This codes for CASSPKQGTEAFF.

Only one count was recorded for this clone. The gene calls are TRBV29-1 and TRBJ2-5, with 9 bases that match TRBD2. Germline V CDR1 and CDR2: SQVTM, ANQGSEA. The CDR3 length is 14 residues. J lost 3 bases, V lost 5 bases, and 7 bases had no gene match. The CDR3 DNA follows: TGCAGCGTTAGCCGGAGACTAGCGGAAGAGACCCAGTACTTC. Its translation is CSVSRRLAEETQYF.

The genes are TRBV5-4 and TRBJ1-2; 10 positions agree with TRBD1. The J segment lost 1 base and the V segment lost 4 bases, leaving 4 bases of the junction unmatched. The germline gives CDR1 SGHNT, CDR2 YYREEE (reference sequence). The CDR3 runs to 15 residues. This chain's CDR3 is CASSRGTGDNYGYTF. In DNA, the CDR3 is TGTGCCAGCAGCCGAGGGACAGGGGATAACTATGGCTACACCTTC. Combining the CDR3 with reference TRBV5-4 and TRBJ1-2 gives the whole variable domain ETGVTQSPTHLIKTRGQQVTLRCSSQSGHNTVSWYQQALGQGPQFIFQYYREEENGRGNFPPRFSGLQFPNYSSELNVNALELDDSALYLCASSRGTGDNYGYTFGSGTRLTVV.

The chain recombines TRBV5-1 with TRBJ2-5, with TRBD1 matching over 12 bases. The ends lost 4 bases at V and 7 bases at J; junction bases unmatched: 5. The CDR3 is 14 residues long. Germline V gene sequence: CDR1 SGHRS, CDR2 YFSETQ. CDR3 in DNA: TGCGCCAGCAGCGCGGGACAGGGGGCTTTGACCCAGTACTTC. Its translation: CASSAGQGALTQYF.